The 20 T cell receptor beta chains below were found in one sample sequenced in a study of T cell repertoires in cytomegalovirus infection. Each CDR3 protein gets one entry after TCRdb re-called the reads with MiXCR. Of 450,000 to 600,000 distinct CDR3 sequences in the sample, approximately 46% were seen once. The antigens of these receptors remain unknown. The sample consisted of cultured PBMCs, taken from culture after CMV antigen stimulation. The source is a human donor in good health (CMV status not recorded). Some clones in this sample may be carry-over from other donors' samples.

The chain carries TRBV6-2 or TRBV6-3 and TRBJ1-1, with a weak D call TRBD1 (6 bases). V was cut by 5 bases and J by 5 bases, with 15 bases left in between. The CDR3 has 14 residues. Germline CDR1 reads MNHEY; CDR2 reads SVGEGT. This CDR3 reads CASSTTGATTEAFF. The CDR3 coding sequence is TGTGCCAGCAGTACCACGGGGGCGACAACTGAAGCTTTCTTT.

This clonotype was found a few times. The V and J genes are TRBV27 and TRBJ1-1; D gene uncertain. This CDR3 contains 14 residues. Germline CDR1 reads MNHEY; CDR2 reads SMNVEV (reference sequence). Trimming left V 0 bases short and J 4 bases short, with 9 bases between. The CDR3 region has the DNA TGTGCCAGCAGTTTATCGAAAGGAGGCACTGAAGCTTTCTTT. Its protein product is CASSLSKGGTEAFF.

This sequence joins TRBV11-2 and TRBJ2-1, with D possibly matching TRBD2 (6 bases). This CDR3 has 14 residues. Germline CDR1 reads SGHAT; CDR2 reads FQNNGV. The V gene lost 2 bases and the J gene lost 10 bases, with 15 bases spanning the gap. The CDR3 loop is CASSLFTREWEQFF. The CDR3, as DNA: TGTGCCAGCAGCTTATTCACCCGGGAGTGGGAGCAGTTCTTC. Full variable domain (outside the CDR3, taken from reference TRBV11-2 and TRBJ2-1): EAGVAQSPRYKIIEKRQSVAFWCNPISGHATLYWYQQILGQGPKLLIQFQNNGVVDDSQLPKDRFSAERLKGVDSTLKIQPAKLEDSAVYLCASSLFTREWEQFFGPGTRLTVL.

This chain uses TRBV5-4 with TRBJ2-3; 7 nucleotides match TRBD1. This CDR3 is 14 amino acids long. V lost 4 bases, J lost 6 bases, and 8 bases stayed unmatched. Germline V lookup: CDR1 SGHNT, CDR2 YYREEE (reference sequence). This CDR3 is CASSDQTGMDTQYF. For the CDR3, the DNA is TGTGCCAGCAGCGATCAGACAGGGATGGATACGCAGTATTTT.

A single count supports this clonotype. The CDR3 loop is CASSPSRGGLGGANVLTF. CDR3 nucleotide sequence: TGTGCCAGCAGTCCGTCGCGGGGGGGTTTGGGTGGGGCCAACGTCCTGACTTTC. The V gene is TRBV12-3 or TRBV12-4, the J gene TRBJ2-6; TRBD2 agrees at 9 bases. The CDR3 is 18 amino acids. V lost 5 bases to trimming and J lost 3 bases; unmatched junction nucleotides: 11.

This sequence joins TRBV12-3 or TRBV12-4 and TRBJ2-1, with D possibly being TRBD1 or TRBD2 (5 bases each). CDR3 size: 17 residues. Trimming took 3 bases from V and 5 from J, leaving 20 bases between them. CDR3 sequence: CASSFAGARKRNNEQFF. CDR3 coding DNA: TGTGCCAGCAGTTTTGCCGGGGCGCGCAAGAGGAACAATGAGCAGTTCTTC.

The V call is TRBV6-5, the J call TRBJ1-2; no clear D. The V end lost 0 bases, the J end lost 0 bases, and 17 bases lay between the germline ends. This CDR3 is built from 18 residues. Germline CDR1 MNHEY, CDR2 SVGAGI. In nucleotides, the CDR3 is TGTGCCAGCAGTTACTCGTTCGAAGGCAGCGGCACTAACTATGGCTACACCTTC. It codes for CASSYSFEGSGTNYGYTF.

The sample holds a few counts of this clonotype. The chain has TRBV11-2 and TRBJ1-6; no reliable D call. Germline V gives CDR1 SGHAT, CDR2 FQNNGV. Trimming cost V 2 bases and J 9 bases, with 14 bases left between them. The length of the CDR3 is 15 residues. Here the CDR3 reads CASSLSGEISSPLHF. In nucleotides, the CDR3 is TGTGCCAGCAGCTTATCTGGGGAAATAAGTTCACCCCTCCACTTT.

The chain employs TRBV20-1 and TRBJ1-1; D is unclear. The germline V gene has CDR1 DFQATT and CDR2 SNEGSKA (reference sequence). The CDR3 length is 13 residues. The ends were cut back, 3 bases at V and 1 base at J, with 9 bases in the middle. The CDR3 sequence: CSASLARNTEAFF. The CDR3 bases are TGCAGTGCTAGTCTAGCGAGGAACACTGAAGCTTTCTTT.

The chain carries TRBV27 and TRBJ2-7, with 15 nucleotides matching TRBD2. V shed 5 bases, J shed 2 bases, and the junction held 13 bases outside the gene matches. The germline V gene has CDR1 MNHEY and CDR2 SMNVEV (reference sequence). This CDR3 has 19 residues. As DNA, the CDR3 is TGTGCCAGCAGTCTCACCGGGACTAGCGGGAGGCTGATTACCTACGAGCAGTACTTC. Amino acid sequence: CASSLTGTSGRLITYEQYF.

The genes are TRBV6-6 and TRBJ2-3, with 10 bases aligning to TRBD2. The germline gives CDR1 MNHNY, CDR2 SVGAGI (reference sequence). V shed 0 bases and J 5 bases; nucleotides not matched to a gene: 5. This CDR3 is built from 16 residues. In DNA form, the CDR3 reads TGTGCCAGCAGTTACTCGGGACTAGCGATAGGAGATACGCAGTATTTT. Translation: CASSYSGLAIGDTQYF.

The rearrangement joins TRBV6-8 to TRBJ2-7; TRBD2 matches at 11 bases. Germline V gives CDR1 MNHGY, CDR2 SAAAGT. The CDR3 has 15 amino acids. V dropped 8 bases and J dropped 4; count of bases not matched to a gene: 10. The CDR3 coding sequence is TGTGCCAGCCGCCTGTATAGCGGGGGGGCTTACGAGCAGTACTTC. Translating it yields CASRLYSGGAYEQYF.

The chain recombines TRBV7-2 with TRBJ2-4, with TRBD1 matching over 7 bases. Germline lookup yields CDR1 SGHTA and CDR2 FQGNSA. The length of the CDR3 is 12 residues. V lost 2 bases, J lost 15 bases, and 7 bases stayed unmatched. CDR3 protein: CASSLNDRVPYF. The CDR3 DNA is TGTGCCAGCAGCTTAAACGACAGGGTTCCGTACTTC.

The CDR3 region is CASSLAVSSYEQYF. The CDR3 region has the DNA TGTGCCAGCAGTTTAGCGGTGAGCTCCTACGAGCAGTACTTC. V is TRBV27 and J is TRBJ2-7; D uncertain. CDR1 is MNHEY and CDR2 is SMNVEV in the germline V gene (reference sequence). The CDR3 loop spans 14 amino acids. Trimming removed 2 bases from V and 0 bases from J, with 8 bases in between.

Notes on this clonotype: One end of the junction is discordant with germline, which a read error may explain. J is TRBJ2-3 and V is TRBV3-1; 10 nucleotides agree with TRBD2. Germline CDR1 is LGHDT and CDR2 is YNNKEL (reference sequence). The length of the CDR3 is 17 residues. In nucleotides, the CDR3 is TGTGCCAGCAGCCAAGTTGCGGGACTAGCGAGACCAGATAAGCAGTATTTT. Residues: CASSQVAGLARPDKQYF.

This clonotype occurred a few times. CDR3 in amino acids: CSAGRPWATNEKLFF. As DNA, the CDR3 is TGCAGTGCGGGCCGTCCGTGGGCAACTAATGAAAAACTGTTTTTT. This chain links TRBV20-1 with TRBJ1-4; D unclear. This CDR3 spans 15 amino acids. CDR1 is DFQATT, CDR2 SNEGSKA, per germline (reference sequence). V was pared by 6 bases and J by 0 bases, with 14 bases between.

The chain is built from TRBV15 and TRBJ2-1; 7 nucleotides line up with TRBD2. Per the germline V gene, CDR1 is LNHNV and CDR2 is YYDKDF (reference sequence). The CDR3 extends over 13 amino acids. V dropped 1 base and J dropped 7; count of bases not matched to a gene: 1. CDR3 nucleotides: TGTGCCACCAGCAGAGGAGCGGGAAATGAGCAGTTCTTC. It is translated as CATSRGAGNEQFF.

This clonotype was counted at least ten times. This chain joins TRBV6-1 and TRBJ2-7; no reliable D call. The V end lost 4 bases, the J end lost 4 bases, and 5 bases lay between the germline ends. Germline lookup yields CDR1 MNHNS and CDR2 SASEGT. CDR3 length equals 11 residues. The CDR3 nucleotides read TGTGCCAGCAGTGCAAGGTACGAGCAGTACTTC. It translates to CASSARYEQYF.

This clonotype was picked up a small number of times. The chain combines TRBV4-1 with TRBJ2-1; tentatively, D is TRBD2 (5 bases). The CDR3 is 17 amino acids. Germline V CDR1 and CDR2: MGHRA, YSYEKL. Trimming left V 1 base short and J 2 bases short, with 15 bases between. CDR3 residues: CASSQGSGRRTYNEQFF. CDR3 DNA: TGCGCCAGCAGCCAAGGGAGCGGACGGCGAACCTACAATGAGCAGTTCTTC.

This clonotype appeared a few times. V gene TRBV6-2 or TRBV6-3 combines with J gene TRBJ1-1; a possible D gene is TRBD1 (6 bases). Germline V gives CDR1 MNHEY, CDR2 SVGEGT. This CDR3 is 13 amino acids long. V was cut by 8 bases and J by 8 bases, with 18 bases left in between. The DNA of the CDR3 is TGTGCCAGCGCTGACAGGAGCCCCAGAGAAGCTTTCTTT. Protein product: CASADRSPREAFF.